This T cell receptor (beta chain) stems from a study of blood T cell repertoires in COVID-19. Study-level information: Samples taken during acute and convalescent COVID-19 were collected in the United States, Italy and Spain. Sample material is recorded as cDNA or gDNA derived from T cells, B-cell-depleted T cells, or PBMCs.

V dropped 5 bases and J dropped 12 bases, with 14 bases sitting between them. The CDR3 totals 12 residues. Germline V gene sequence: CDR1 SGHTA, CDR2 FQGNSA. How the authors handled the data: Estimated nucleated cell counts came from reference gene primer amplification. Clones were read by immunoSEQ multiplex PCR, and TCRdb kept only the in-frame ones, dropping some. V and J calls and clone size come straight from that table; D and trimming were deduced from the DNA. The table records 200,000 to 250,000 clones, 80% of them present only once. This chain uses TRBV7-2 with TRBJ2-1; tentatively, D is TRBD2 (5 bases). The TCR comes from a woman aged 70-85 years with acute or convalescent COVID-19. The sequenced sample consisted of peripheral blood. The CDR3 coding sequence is TGTGCCAGCAGCCAAACCGGGGAGCGGCAGTTCTTC. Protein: CASSQTGERQFF.